The clone carrying this T cell receptor (beta chain) was observed a handful of times. Per the germline V gene, CDR1 is KGHSH and CDR2 is LQKENI. There are 14 residues in the CDR3. This sample is part of a study of blood T cells in healthy people across ages. Combining a sample-barcoded 5' primer with a J-beta primer mix, a second PCR ran for roughly 6 to 12 cycles. Each CDR3 protein gets one entry after TCRdb re-called the 5' RACE reads with MiXCR. Here the sample spans approximately 2,000,000 distinct CDR3 sequences, about two fifths being singletons. The sample comprised blood. J is TRBJ2-4 and V is TRBV18, with a possible D match to TRBD2 (6 bases). TRBJ2-7 matches the DNA end more closely, so the J call is doubtful. This TCR was recovered from a human donor in good health. CDR3 amino acids: CASSPLSGRNEQYF. The CDR3, as DNA: TGTGCCAGCTCACCCCTGTCAGGGAGGAACGAGCAGTACTTC.